These 4 T cell receptor beta chains were all obtained from the same sample, sequenced in a study of blood T cell repertoires in COVID-19 (dated by TCRdb to between 2020 and 2021). The library was made by the immunoSEQ multiplex PCR assay. In TCRdb, the immuneACCESS table is reduced to in-frame sequences with V and J assigned. These tables do not hold every clone; where another copy was compared, an unresolved V gene accounts for under half, and the others remain unexplained. This sample comprises 320,000 or so clones, over 75% of them detected only once. The ten largest make up more than 0.9% of the sample. The sample was PBMCs or T cells enriched from blood (not recorded which). All receptors derive from a woman aged 25 to 39 who had recovered from COVID-19.

The rearrangement links TRBV7-9 to TRBJ1-4; D is undetermined. The CDR3 sequence is 16 residues long. Trimming stripped 7 bases from V and 13 bases from J, with 28 bases between. The germline gives CDR1 SEHNR, CDR2 FQNEAQ (reference sequence). The CDR3 reads CASTSHGLDPGDGLFF. CDR3 in DNA: TGTGCCAGCACCTCGCATGGGTTGGACCCCGGGGATGGACTGTTTTTT. Complete variable domain (other parts from reference TRBV7-9 and TRBJ1-4): DTGVSQNPRHKITKRGQNVTFRCDPISEHNRLYWYRQTLGQGPEFLTYFQNEAQLEKSRLLSDRFSAERPKGSFSTLEIQRTEQGDSAMYLCASTSHGLDPGDGLFFGSGTQLSVL.

The V and J genes are TRBV6-1 and TRBJ1-2; TRBD1 matches at 11 bases. Germline V gene data show CDR1 as MNHNS and CDR2 as SASEGT. V shed 1 base, J shed 2 bases, and the junction held 3 bases outside the gene matches. The CDR3 length is 16 residues. The CDR3 sequence: CASSEGGTGGNYGYTF. The DNA for the CDR3 is TGTGCCAGCAGTGAAGGAGGGACAGGGGGGAACTATGGCTACACCTTC.

This chain uses TRBV19 with TRBJ1-2; D uncertain. CDR3 length: 15 residues. The germline CDR1 and CDR2 sequences are LNHDA and SQIVND (reference sequence). The V end was cut by 7 bases, the J end by 0 bases, with 15 bases between. The DNA of the CDR3 is TGTGCCAGTAAAGAGTCAGGTGGTACTAACTATGGCTACACCTTC. Protein product: CASKESGGTNYGYTF.

The chain is built from TRBV28 and TRBJ2-7; D possibly corresponds to TRBD1 (6 bases). The CDR3 totals 12 residues. Germline V gene data show CDR1 as MDHEN and CDR2 as SYDVKM. Trimming cost V 6 bases and J 4 bases, with 10 bases left between them. CDR3 loop: CASSTGSYEQYF. The DNA of the CDR3 is TGTGCCAGCAGCACAGGGAGTTACGAGCAGTACTTC.